A single sample is the source of the 7 T cell receptor beta chains below, sequenced in a study of cytomegalovirus exposure and HLA in healthy donors. Generated by immunoSEQ multiplex PCR, the TCRdb table keeps only in-frame clones and is missing some. The top ten clones hold 0.35% to 0.45% of a sample with roughly 250,000 clones, about 90% of them seen once. Sequencing was carried out using PBMCs. The source of these receptors is a woman under 30 in good health and CMV-seronegative.

CDR3 residues: CASRTSGGWNEQFF. The CDR3 nucleotides are TGTGCCAGCAGGACTAGCGGGGGGTGGAATGAGCAGTTCTTC. The chain is built from TRBV2 and TRBJ2-1; 13 bases agree with TRBD2. The CDR3 covers 14 residues. Germline assignment: CDR1 SNHLY and CDR2 FYNNEI. J was trimmed by 7 bases and V by 6 bases; bases with no gene match: 3. Combining the CDR3 with reference TRBV2 and TRBJ2-1 gives the whole variable domain EPEVTQTPSHQVTQMGQEVILRCVPISNHLYFYWYRQILGQKVEFLVSFYNNEISEKSEIFDDQFSVERPDGSNFTLKIRSTKLEDSAMYFCASRTSGGWNEQFFGPGTRLTVL.

The chain uses TRBV5-1 and TRBJ2-3, with TRBD2 matching over 7 bases. The germline V gene encodes CDR1 SGHRS and CDR2 YFSETQ. The CDR3 runs to 15 residues. Trimming took 3 bases from V and 2 from J; bases not matched to a gene: 6. The CDR3, as DNA: TGCGCCAGCAGCTCCGGGACTACCCTCACAGATACGCAGTATTTT. It is translated as CASSSGTTLTDTQYF.

This chain uses TRBV27 with TRBJ2-5, with 8 bases matching TRBD1. The germline CDR1 and CDR2 sequences are MNHEY and SMNVEV (reference sequence). This CDR3 is built from 14 residues. The V gene end was trimmed by 6 bases and the J gene end by 5 bases; junction bases not matched to a gene: 8. This CDR3 reads CASRPTGADETQYF. CDR3 DNA sequence: TGTGCCAGCAGACCGACAGGGGCGGATGAGACCCAGTACTTC.

This clone showed up just once. This sequence joins TRBV20-1 and TRBJ2-2; D is unresolved. The CDR3 runs 11 residues. Germline CDR1 reads DFQATT; CDR2 reads SNEGSKA (reference sequence). V was trimmed by 4 bases and J by 6 bases, leaving 6 bases between them. The CDR3 DNA reads TGCAGTGCTATTTTATCCGGGGAGCTGTTTTTT. The encoded protein is CSAILSGELFF.

The V and J genes are TRBV5-5 and TRBJ1-2, with D unresolved. Trimming shortened V by 4 bases and J by 4 bases, and 14 bases separated the two germline ends. This CDR3 region has 14 residues. CDR1 and CDR2 (germline): SGHKS, YYEKEE (reference sequence). CDR3 sequence reads: CASSPVTGIYGYTF. DNA for the CDR3: TGTGCCAGCAGCCCGGTGACGGGGATCTATGGCTACACCTTC.

This clone appeared a single time. The chain recombines TRBV7-2 with TRBJ1-1; 7 bases line up with TRBD1. This CDR3 is 14 amino acids long. V lost 2 bases to trimming and J lost 5 bases; unmatched junction nucleotides: 5. Germline V gene sequence: CDR1 SGHTA, CDR2 FQGNSA. The CDR3 nucleotides read TGTGCCAGCAGCTTATTTGACAGGGATACTGAAGCTTTCTTT. Translation: CASSLFDRDTEAFF.

The sample holds one count of this clone. The V gene is TRBV19, the J gene TRBJ1-4, with a possible D match to TRBD1 (5 bases). Germline V gene sequence: CDR1 LNHDA, CDR2 SQIVND (reference sequence). This CDR3 has 15 residues. Between the trimmed V and J ends, which lost 4 bases and 4 bases, there was a span of 13 bases. CDR3 DNA: TGTGCCAGTAGTAGGAGACAGTCGGGTAATGAAAAACTGTTTTTT. Protein: CASSRRQSGNEKLFF. Based on the CDR3 plus reference TRBV19 and TRBJ1-4, the full variable domain is DGGITQSPKYLFRKEGQNVTLSCEQNLNHDAMYWYRQDPGQGLRLIYYSQIVNDFQKGDIAEGYSVSREKKESFPLTVTSAQKNPTAFYLCASSRRQSGNEKLFFGSGTQLSVL.